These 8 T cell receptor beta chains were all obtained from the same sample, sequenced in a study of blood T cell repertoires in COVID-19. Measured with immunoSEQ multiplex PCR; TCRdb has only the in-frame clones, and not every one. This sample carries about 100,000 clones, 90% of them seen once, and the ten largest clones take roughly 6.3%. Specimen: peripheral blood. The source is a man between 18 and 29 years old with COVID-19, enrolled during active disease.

The chain's CDR3 is CATSRVFGQGAYEQYF. In DNA, the CDR3 is TGTGCCACCAGCAGAGTTTTCGGGCAGGGGGCCTACGAGCAGTACTTC. V is TRBV15 and J is TRBJ2-7, with TRBD1 matching 7 bases. The CDR3 extends over 16 amino acids. Losses at the gene ends were 1 base for V and 2 bases for J; bases not matched to a gene: 8. Per the germline V gene, CDR1 is LNHNV and CDR2 is YYDKDF (reference sequence).

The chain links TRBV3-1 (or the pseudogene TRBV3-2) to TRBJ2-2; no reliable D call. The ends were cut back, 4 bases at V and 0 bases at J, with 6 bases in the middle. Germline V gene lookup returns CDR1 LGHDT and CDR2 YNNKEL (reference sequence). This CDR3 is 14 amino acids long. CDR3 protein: CASSPVPNTGELFF. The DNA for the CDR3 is TGTGCCAGCAGCCCAGTCCCGAACACCGGGGAGCTGTTTTTT.

The CDR3 region is CASSPGQAVNEQFF. CDR3 nucleotide sequence: TGCGCCAGCAGCCCCGGACAGGCGGTCAATGAGCAGTTCTTC. The V call is TRBV4-3, the J call TRBJ2-1, with 7 bases aligning to TRBD1. This CDR3 is built from 14 residues. The V gene end was trimmed by 4 bases and the J gene end by 6 bases; junction bases not matched to a gene: 6. Germline CDR1 and CDR2: LGHNA and YSLEER.

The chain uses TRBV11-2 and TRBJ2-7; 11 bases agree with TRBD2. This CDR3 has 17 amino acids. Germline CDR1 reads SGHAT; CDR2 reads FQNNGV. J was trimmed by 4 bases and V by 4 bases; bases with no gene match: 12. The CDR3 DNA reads TGTGCCAGCAGCTCCTTGGGATCTAGCGGGAGGTTGTACGAGCAGTACTTC. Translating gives CASSSLGSSGRLYEQYF.

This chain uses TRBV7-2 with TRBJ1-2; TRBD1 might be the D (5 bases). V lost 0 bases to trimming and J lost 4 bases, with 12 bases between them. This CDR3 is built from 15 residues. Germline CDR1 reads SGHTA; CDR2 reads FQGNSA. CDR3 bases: TGTGCCAGCAGCTTAGCGGGGGGACTGTCCTATGGCTACACCTTC. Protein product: CASSLAGGLSYGYTF.

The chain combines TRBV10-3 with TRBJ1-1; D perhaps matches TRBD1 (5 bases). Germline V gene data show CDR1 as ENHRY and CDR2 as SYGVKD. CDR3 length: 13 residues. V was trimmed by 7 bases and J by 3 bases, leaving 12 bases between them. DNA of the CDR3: TGTGCCATCACCGCAGGGATAGACACTGAAGCTTTCTTT. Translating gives CAITAGIDTEAFF.

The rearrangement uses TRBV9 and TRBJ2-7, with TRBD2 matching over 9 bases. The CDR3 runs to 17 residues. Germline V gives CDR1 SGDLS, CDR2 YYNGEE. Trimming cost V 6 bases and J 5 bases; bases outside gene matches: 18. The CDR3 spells CASTPQGSGSSLDEQYF. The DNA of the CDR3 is TGTGCCAGCACCCCTCAGGGTAGCGGGAGCAGTTTGGACGAGCAGTACTTC.

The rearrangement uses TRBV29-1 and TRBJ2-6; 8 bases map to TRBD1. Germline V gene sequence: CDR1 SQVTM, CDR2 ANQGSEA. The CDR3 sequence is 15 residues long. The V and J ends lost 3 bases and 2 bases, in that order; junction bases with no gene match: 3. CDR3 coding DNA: TGCAGCGTTGAGGACAGGGTGGCTGGGGCCAACGTCCTGACTTTC. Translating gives CSVEDRVAGANVLTF. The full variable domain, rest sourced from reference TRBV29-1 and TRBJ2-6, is SAVISQKPSRDICQRGTSLTIQCQVDSQVTMMFWYRQQPGQSLTLIATANQGSEATYESGFVIDKFPISRPNLTFSTLTVSNMSPEDSSIYLCSVEDRVAGANVLTFGAGSRLTVL.